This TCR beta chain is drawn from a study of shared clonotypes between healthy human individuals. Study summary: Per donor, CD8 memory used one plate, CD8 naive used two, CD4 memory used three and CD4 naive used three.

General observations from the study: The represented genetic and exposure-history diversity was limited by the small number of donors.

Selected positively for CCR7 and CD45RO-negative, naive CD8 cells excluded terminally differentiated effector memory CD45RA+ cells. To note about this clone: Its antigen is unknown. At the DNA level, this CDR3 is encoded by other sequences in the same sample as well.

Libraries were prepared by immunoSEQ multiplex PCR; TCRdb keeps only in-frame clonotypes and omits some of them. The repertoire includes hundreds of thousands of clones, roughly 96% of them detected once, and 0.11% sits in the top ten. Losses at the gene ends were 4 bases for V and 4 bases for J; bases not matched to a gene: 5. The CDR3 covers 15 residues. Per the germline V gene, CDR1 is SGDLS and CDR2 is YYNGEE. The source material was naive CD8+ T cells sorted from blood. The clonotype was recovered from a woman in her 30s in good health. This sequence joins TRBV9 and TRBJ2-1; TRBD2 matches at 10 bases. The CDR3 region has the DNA TGTGCCAGCAGCCCAGGACTAGCGGAGTACAATGAGCAGTTCTTC. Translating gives CASSPGLAEYNEQFF.